This is a list of T cell receptor beta chains from one sample in a study of identifying expanded T cells in peripheral blood. Libraries were prepared by immunoSEQ multiplex PCR; TCRdb keeps only in-frame clonotypes and omits some of them. This sample carries about 100,000 clones, 88% of them seen once, and the ten largest clones take around 5%. Sequencing was carried out using blood. The receptors come from a person between 18 and 70 years old in good health. CDR3s include the opening cysteine and the closing phenylalanine or tryptophan. The D gene is left open where the match is weak. Clone size, where shown, is once, few, many, or a class for clones that have expanded.

>-|TRBJ2-7|TRBV11-2|TRBD2
TGTGCCAGCAGCTTAGTACTAGCGGGAGGGCCCTACGAGCAGTACTTC
CASSLVLAGGPYEQYF
>-|TRBJ2-5|TRBV7-6|TRBD2
TGTGCCAGCAGCTCGAGCGGGGGGAGGGAGACCCAGTACTTC
CASSSSGGRETQYF
>-|TRBJ1-2|TRBV6-5|-
TGTGCCAGCAGTTACGGGACTAACTATGGCTACACCTTC
CASSYGTNYGYTF
>once|TRBJ1-2|TRBV5-1|TRBD1
TGCGCCAGCAGCCCAAAGGGGGCGGTAACTGGCTACACCTTC
CASSPKGAVTGYTF
>few|TRBJ1-1|TRBV7-9|-
TGTGCCAGCAGCTGGGCAGGTTCCCCGAACACTGAAGCTTTCTTT
CASSWAGSPNTEAFF
>-|TRBJ2-2|TRBV5-1|-
TGCGCCAGCAACCCCGGGACCATGGACACCGGGGAGCTGTTTTTT
CASNPGTMDTGELFF
>-|TRBJ2-2|TRBV27|-
TGTGCCAGCAGTTCGTTGGGGGCCGGGAGCACCGGGGAGCTGTTTTTT
CASSSLGAGSTGELFF
>-|TRBJ1-2|TRBV6-5|TRBD1
TGTGCCAGCAGTGACAGGGTTGGCGGCTACACCTTC
CASSDRVGGYTF
>-|TRBJ2-3|TRBV19|-
TGTGCCACCCTAACAGGGGATACGCAGTATTTT
CATLTGDTQYF
>-|TRBJ2-7|TRBV30|-
TGTGCCTGGATCCCCTCCAAGGTGCAGGGAATTTCCTACGAGCAGTACTTC
CAWIPSKVQGISYEQYF
>-|TRBJ1-2|TRBV29-1|-
TGCAGCGTTCAAAGGATAAGATATGGCTACACCTTC
CSVQRIRYGYTF